A single sample gave rise to the 19 T cell receptor beta chains below, sequenced in a study of T cell changes during pregnancy in multiple sclerosis. Generated by immunoSEQ multiplex PCR, the TCRdb table keeps only in-frame clones and is missing some. The sample gives around 60,000 clones, 85% to 95% of which show up once; 3% to 3.5% is in the top ten. Sample: CD8+ T cells from peripheral blood mononuclear cells, taken in the third trimester of pregnancy. The origin of the receptors is a female donor with multiple sclerosis, enrolled in a pregnancy study.

The chain has TRBV29-1 and TRBJ2-7, with a tentative D call TRBD2 (6 bases). This CDR3 is built from 15 residues. Germline V lookup: CDR1 SQVTM, CDR2 ANQGSEA. Trimming shortened V by 3 bases and J by 5 bases, and 20 bases separated the two germline ends. The DNA for the CDR3 is TGCAGCGTTGAGGGGGAGACGGAGGGTGGCGACGAGCAGTACTTC. Protein: CSVEGETEGGDEQYF.

This rearrangement joins TRBV6-4 to TRBJ2-1; 16 positions match TRBD2. Germline V gene lookup returns CDR1 MRHNA and CDR2 SNTAGT. V shed 4 bases, J shed 9 bases, and the junction held 12 bases outside the gene matches. The CDR3 has 18 amino acids. Here the CDR3 reads CASSARSGTSGRASEQFF. DNA for the CDR3: TGTGCCAGCAGTGCCCGTTCAGGGACTAGCGGGAGGGCGAGTGAGCAGTTCTTC.

The rearrangement joins TRBV7-6 to TRBJ1-5; D remains ambiguous. Germline values: CDR1 SGHVS, CDR2 FNYEAQ. V lost 5 bases to trimming and J lost 0 bases, with 14 bases between them. The CDR3 covers 16 residues. The DNA of the CDR3 is TGTGCCAGCAGCGCATTTCCGGGTCATAGCAATCAGCCCCAGCATTTT. It codes for CASSAFPGHSNQPQHF.

The chain couples TRBV27 to TRBJ2-1; 11 bases are a match to TRBD2. CDR1 is MNHEY and CDR2 is SMNVEV in the germline V gene (reference sequence). V trimming: 10 bases; J trimming: 4 bases; junction bases outside the gene matches: 6. The CDR3 consists of 14 residues. CDR3 bases: TGTGCCACCTTAGGGACTAGCGGTTACAATGAGCAGTTCTTC. This encodes CATLGTSGYNEQFF.

The chain is built from TRBV5-1 and TRBJ2-1, with D maybe TRBD2 (5 bases). The V end lost 0 bases, the J end lost 0 bases, and 7 bases lay between the germline ends. CDR3 length: 15 amino acids. Germline V gene lookup returns CDR1 SGHRS and CDR2 YFSETQ. The CDR3 here is CASSLGGSSYNEQFF. CDR3 in DNA: TGCGCCAGCAGCTTGGGAGGGTCCTCCTACAATGAGCAGTTCTTC.

This chain links TRBV6-6 with TRBJ2-7; 10 nucleotides agree with TRBD2. Per germline, CDR1 MNHNY and CDR2 SVGAGI (reference sequence). The CDR3 contains 14 residues. With V trimmed by 5 bases and J by 4 bases, 5 bases remained unmatched. CDR3 DNA: TGTGCCAGCAGTGCTAGCGGGAGTTTGTACGAGCAGTACTTC. Its translation is CASSASGSLYEQYF.

This clone came up once. The rearrangement links TRBV5-6 to TRBJ2-7; D is perhaps TRBD1 (6 bases). V shed 9 bases and J shed 3 bases, with 19 bases lying between them. Germline V gene sequence: CDR1 SGHDT, CDR2 YYEEEE. This CDR3 is 14 amino acids long. Here the CDR3 reads CATSAGGSFYEQYF. In nucleotides, the CDR3 is TGTGCCACCTCCGCTGGGGGCTCTTTCTACGAGCAGTACTTC.

This rearrangement joins TRBV7-9 to TRBJ2-5; tentatively, D is TRBD1 (6 bases). V was trimmed by 5 bases and J by 2 bases, leaving 6 bases between them. The CDR3 loop spans 12 amino acids. CDR1 SEHNR and CDR2 FQNEAQ come from the germline V gene (reference sequence). The CDR3 sequence is CASSTGQETQYF. For the CDR3, the DNA is TGTGCCAGCAGCACAGGGCAAGAGACCCAGTACTTC.

The V and J genes are TRBV11-2 and TRBJ2-7, with 13 bases fitting TRBD2. The CDR3 runs to 16 residues. Trimming cost V 5 bases and J 3 bases; bases outside gene matches: 7. CDR1 SGHAT and CDR2 FQNNGV come from the germline V gene. CDR3 coding DNA: TGTGCCAGCAGCCCCTGGACTAGCGGGAGAAACTACGAGCAGTACTTC. Translated: CASSPWTSGRNYEQYF.

This sequence joins TRBV27 and TRBJ2-3, with 13 bases fitting TRBD2. This CDR3 region has 16 residues. CDR1 and CDR2 from the germline V gene are MNHEY and SMNVEV (reference sequence). V was pared by 2 bases and J by 4 bases, with 3 bases of the junction left unmatched. The CDR3 protein is CASSLTSGRASDTQYF. CDR3 bases: TGTGCCAGCAGTTTAACTAGCGGGAGGGCCTCAGATACGCAGTATTTT.

The chain has TRBV5-1 and TRBJ2-7; 9 bases match TRBD2. The CDR3 is 15 amino acids. V gave up 2 bases and J gave up 3 bases; unmatched junction bases: 6. Germline loops: CDR1 SGHRS, CDR2 YFSETQ. CDR3 coding DNA: TGCGCCAGCAGCTTCGGGACTAGCTACGACTACGAGCAGTACTTC. It is translated as CASSFGTSYDYEQYF.

The chain links TRBV27 to TRBJ2-7, with D maybe TRBD1 (6 bases). The CDR3 contains 13 residues. Germline V lookup: CDR1 MNHEY, CDR2 SMNVEV (reference sequence). Trimming removed 2 bases from V and 3 bases from J, with 8 bases in between. As DNA, the CDR3 is TGTGCCAGCAGTTTAGGACAGTACTACGAGCAGTACTTC. Its translation is CASSLGQYYEQYF.

The V and J genes are TRBV7-9 and TRBJ1-2; 8 bases are shared with TRBD1. The CDR3 sequence is 15 residues long. Germline assignment: CDR1 SEHNR and CDR2 FQNEAQ (reference sequence). V lost 0 bases and J lost 7; bases outside the gene matches: 7. DNA for the CDR3: TGTGCCAGCAGCTTAGCGAGGGGAACAGGGGGTGGCTACACCTTC. Its translation: CASSLARGTGGGYTF.

V and J are TRBV28 and TRBJ2-1; 9 nucleotides match TRBD2. The J segment lost 0 bases and the V segment lost 5 bases, leaving 5 bases of the junction unmatched. CDR3 size: 16 residues. Germline CDR1 reads MDHEN; CDR2 reads SYDVKM. The CDR3 spells CASSTQREDSYNEQFF. DNA of the CDR3: TGTGCCAGCAGTACCCAGCGGGAGGACTCCTACAATGAGCAGTTCTTC.

V and J are TRBV27 and TRBJ2-7; 15 nucleotides match TRBD2. The CDR3 is 16 amino acids. V lost 5 bases to trimming and J lost 5 bases; unmatched junction nucleotides: 7. Germline V gene data show CDR1 as MNHEY and CDR2 as SMNVEV (reference sequence). The CDR3 DNA is TGTGCCAGCAGTCCCGGACTAGCGGGAGGGCCTGACGAGCAGTACTTC. Translation gives CASSPGLAGGPDEQYF.

Comments on this clone: Within the sample, other DNA sequences also encode this same CDR3. The gene calls are TRBV9 and TRBJ2-1, with 7 bases fitting TRBD2. Germline loops: CDR1 SGDLS, CDR2 YYNGEE. The junction had 5 bases not matched to a gene; V was cut back by 0 bases and J by 2 bases. CDR3 length: 16 residues. CDR3 nucleotides: TGTGCCAGCAGCGTAGTTTTAGCGGGTGCCTACAATGAGCAGTTCTTC. Amino acid sequence: CASSVVLAGAYNEQFF.

V usage is TRBV10-3 and J usage is TRBJ2-7; TRBD1 matches 8 bases. The CDR3 runs 14 residues. Unmatched junction bases numbered 11, after V lost 10 bases and J lost 3 bases. Looked up from germline, CDR1 is ENHRY and CDR2 is SYGVKD. The CDR3 nucleotides are TGTGCCACCCACCCAGGGACAGGTCTCTACGAGCAGTACTTC. Translation: CATHPGTGLYEQYF.

The gene calls are TRBV7-9 and TRBJ2-3, with 10 bases aligning to TRBD2. V gave up 3 bases and J gave up 5 bases; unmatched junction bases: 11. Germline-derived CDR1 and CDR2 are SEHNR and FQNEAQ (reference sequence). This CDR3 contains 17 residues. CDR3 sequence (DNA): TGTGCCAGCAGCTTTGTAGTAGCGGGAGGAATGGAAGATACGCAGTATTTT. The encoded protein is CASSFVVAGGMEDTQYF.

With regard to this clone: Other DNA sequences of this sample code for an identical CDR3. The chain combines TRBV4-1 with TRBJ2-7; 11 bases agree with TRBD2. V gave up 2 bases and J gave up 0 bases; unmatched junction bases: 0. The CDR3 spans 15 residues. Germline CDR1 and CDR2: MGHRA and YSYEKL. The CDR3 DNA sequence: TGCGCCAGCAGCCAAACTAGCGGGAGCTCCTACGAGCAGTACTTC. Translation gives CASSQTSGSSYEQYF.